These T cell receptor beta chains were read from a single sample in a study of OX40 agonist ivuxolimab in advanced cancers. The data were produced by immunoSEQ multiplex PCR, yet TCRdb's version contains in-frame clones alone and is incomplete. The sample contains approximately 31,000 clones, more than 70% of which appear only once. The input for sequencing was CD4+ or CD8+ T cells sorted from blood, taken in a trial of the OX40 agonist ivuxolimab. Receptors originate from an adult with an advanced solid tumor such as melanoma, head and neck, liver or kidney cancer. Each CDR3 is given with its conserved first and last residue. A D gene is named only where the DNA matches it firmly. Size tells how often a clone was seen (once, few, many) or the class of an expanded clone, and some rows leave it out.

>TRBD2|few|TRBV4-1|TRBJ2-3
CASSFPRLAGETDTQYF
TGCGCCAGCAGCTTTCCTAGACTAGCGGGAGAGACAGATACGCAGTATTTT
>.|.|TRBV25-1|TRBJ1-2
CASSEGIGAGVGYTF
TGTGCCAGCAGTGAAGGAATAGGGGCAGGGGTCGGCTACACCTTC
>TRBD2|.|TRBV7-9|TRBJ2-1
CASSPGLAKQFF
TGTGCCAGCAGCCCTGGACTAGCGAAGCAGTTCTTC
>.|.|TRBV2|TRBJ1-5
CASSEQGVQPQHF
TGTGCCAGCAGTGAACAGGGTGTTCAGCCCCAGCATTTT
>.|.|TRBV2|TRBJ2-4
CASSVENLAKNIQYF
TGTGCCAGCAGTGTGGAAAACTTAGCCAAAAACATTCAGTACTTC
>TRBD1|once|TRBV6-6|TRBJ1-5
CASSFDRGRVQPQHF
TGTGCCAGCAGTTTCGACAGGGGAAGAGTCCAGCCCCAGCATTTT
>TRBD2|.|TRBV29-1|TRBJ2-7
CSVGRAGGYEQYF
TGCAGCGTGGGGCGAGCGGGAGGCTACGAGCAGTACTTC
>.|few|TRBV15|TRBJ1-1
CATSRDYGGTEAFF
TGTGCCACCAGCAGAGATTACGGGGGCACTGAAGCTTTCTTT
>TRBD2|.|TRBV19|TRBJ2-7
CASSQRASGSYEQYF
TGTGCCAGTAGTCAGAGGGCTAGCGGGAGTTACGAGCAGTACTTC
>.|.|TRBV6-5|TRBJ1-2
CASSYEIGRGYTF
TGTGCCAGCAGTTACGAAATCGGAAGGGGCTACACCTTC
>.|.|TRBV28|TRBJ2-1
CASSPSSEQFF
TGTGCCAGCAGTCCTTCTAGTGAGCAGTTCTTC
>TRBD1|.|TRBV2|TRBJ2-7
CASSRTGYHEQYF
TGTGCCAGCAGTCGGACAGGGTATCACGAGCAGTACTTC
>.|.|TRBV6-5|TRBJ1-1
CASSSSLGATAEAFF
TGTGCCAGCAGTTCCTCGCTGGGGGCGACGGCTGAAGCTTTCTTT
>.|.|TRBV19|TRBJ2-3
CASSLGVSTDTQYF
TGTGCCAGTAGTTTAGGCGTGAGCACAGATACGCAGTATTTT
>TRBD1|.|TRBV6-5|TRBJ1-1
CASSPGTGGKAFF
TGTGCCAGCAGCCCTGGGACAGGCGGGAAAGCTTTCTTT
>TRBD1|.|TRBV10-3|TRBJ1-1
CAITAGTGNPTEAFF
TGTGCCATCACCGCCGGGACAGGGAATCCTACTGAAGCTTTCTTT